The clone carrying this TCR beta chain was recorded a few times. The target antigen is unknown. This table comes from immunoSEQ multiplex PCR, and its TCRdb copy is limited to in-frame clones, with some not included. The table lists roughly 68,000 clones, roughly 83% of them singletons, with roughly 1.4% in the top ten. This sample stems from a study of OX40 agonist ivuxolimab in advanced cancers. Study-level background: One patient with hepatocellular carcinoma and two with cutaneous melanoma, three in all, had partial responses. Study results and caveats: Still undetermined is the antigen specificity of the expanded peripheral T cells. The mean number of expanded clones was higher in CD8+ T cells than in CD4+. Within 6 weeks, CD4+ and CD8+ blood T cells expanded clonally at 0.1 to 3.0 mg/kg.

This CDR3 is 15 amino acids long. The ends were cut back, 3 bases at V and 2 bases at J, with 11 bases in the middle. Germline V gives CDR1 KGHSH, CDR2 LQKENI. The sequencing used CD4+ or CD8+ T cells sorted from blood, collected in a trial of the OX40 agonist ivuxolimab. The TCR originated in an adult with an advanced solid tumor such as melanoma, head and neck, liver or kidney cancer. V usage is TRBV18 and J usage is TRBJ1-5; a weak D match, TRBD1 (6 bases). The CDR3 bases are TGTGCCAGCTCACCGTGGGGGGGCGGCAATCAGCCCCAGCATTTT. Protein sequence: CASSPWGGGNQPQHF.